This T cell receptor beta chain was identified in a study of blood T cell repertoires in COVID-19. The wider study: T cells, B-cell-depleted T cells, or PBMCs provided the cDNA or gDNA that served as material.

TCRdb's table, derived via immunoSEQ multiplex PCR, lists solely in-frame clones and lacks some. This table holds some 80,000 clones, about four fifths found once. This clone was counted a single time. This receptor was identified in an elderly woman with active or convalescent COVID-19. Sequenced input: peripheral blood.

The CDR3 sequence: CASSTSVEPQHF. The CDR3, as DNA: TGTGCCAGCAGCACGAGTGTCGAGCCCCAGCATTTT. V gene TRBV7-9 combines with J gene TRBJ1-5; D remains ambiguous. Germline CDR1 reads SEHNR; CDR2 reads FQNEAQ (reference sequence). The CDR3 contains 12 residues. The V gene lost 5 bases and the J gene lost 8 bases, with 10 bases spanning the gap.